This entry features one TCR beta chain sequence. The CDR3 extends over 15 amino acids. V dropped 1 base and J dropped 5 bases, with 13 bases sitting between them. Germline assignment: CDR1 SGHKS and CDR2 YYEKEE (reference sequence). Enrollees, about 18 to 89 years old, lived in 24 US areas. Participant-reported clinical history was the basis for cohort assignment. Per the original methods: Amplification from reference gene primers served as the basis for estimated nucleated cell counts. Assay: immunoSEQ multiplex PCR; the TCRdb copy retains only in-frame clones and omits some. The DNA gave D and trimming, while V, J and clone size come from that table. The data contain 350,000 to 450,000 clones, about four fifths of them singletons. These data originate in a study of blood T cell repertoires in COVID-19.

The receptor was isolated from a woman in her fifties or sixties who had recovered from COVID-19. The material sequenced was PBMCs or T cells enriched from blood (not recorded which). This chain links TRBV5-5 with TRBJ2-4; possibly TRBD2 for D (6 bases). The CDR3: CASSLNGGAQNIQYF. CDR3 DNA: TGTGCCAGCAGCTTGAACGGGGGTGCTCAAAACATTCAGTACTTC.